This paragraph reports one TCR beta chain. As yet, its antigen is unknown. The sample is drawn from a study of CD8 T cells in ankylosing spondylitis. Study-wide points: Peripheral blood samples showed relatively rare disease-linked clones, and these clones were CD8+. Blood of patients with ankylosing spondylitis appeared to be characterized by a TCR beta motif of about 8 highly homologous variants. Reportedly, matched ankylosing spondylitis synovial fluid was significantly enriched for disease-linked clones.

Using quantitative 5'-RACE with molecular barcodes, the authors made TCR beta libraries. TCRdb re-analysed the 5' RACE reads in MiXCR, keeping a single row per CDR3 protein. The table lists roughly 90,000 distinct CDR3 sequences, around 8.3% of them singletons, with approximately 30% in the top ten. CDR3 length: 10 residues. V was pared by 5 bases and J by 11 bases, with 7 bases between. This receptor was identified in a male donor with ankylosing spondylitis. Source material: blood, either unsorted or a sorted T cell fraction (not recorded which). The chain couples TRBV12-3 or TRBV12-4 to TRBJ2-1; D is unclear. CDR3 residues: CASSGAQQFF. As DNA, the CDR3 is TGTGCCAGCAGTGGTGCCCAGCAGTTCTTC.